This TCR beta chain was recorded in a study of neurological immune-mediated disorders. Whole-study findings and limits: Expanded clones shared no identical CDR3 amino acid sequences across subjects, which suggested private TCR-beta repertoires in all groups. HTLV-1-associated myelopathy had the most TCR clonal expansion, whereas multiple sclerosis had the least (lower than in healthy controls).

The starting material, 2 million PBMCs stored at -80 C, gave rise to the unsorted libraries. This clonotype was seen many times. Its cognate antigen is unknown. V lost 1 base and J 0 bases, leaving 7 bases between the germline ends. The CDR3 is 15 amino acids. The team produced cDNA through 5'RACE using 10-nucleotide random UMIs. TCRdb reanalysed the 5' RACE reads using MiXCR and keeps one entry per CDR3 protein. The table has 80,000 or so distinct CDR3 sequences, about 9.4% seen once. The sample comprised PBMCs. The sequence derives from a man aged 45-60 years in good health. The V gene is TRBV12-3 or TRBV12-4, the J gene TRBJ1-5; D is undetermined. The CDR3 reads CASSLVGYSNQPQHF. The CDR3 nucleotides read TGTGCCAGCAGTTTAGTTGGATATAGCAATCAGCCCCAGCATTTT.